This TCR beta chain was observed in a study of blood T cell repertoires in COVID-19. This table comes from immunoSEQ multiplex PCR, and its TCRdb copy is limited to in-frame clones, with some not included. The table has about 200,000 clones, 85% seen once. The V gene's germline CDR1 is LGHNA and CDR2 YSLEER. CDR3 size: 15 residues. Deletions cut 3 bases from V and 1 base from J, with 11 bases between. This receptor was taken from an older woman with COVID-19, enrolled during active disease. The chain has TRBV4-3 and TRBJ2-3, with D possibly matching TRBD1 (6 bases). Material: peripheral blood. The DNA of the CDR3 is TGCGCCAGCAGCCAGGACAGCCGGGGCACAGATACGCAGTATTTT. Its protein product is CASSQDSRGTDTQYF.